This TCR beta chain was retrieved from a study of blood T cell repertoires in COVID-19. Methods used by the authors: Reference gene primer amplification gave nucleated cell count estimates. Sequencing was performed with immunoSEQ multiplex PCR; in TCRdb, only in-frame clones are kept and a portion is missing. That table is the source of V, J and clone size, and D and trimming were worked out from the DNA. The table has 150,000 to 200,000 clones, 86% seen once. This clonotype originated in a woman in her 30s with active or convalescent COVID-19. Sequenced sample: peripheral blood.

In nucleotides, the CDR3 is TGTGCCAGCAGCTTAGATTATGGGGGAGGCCCCTACGAGCAGTACTTC. Protein sequence: CASSLDYGGGPYEQYF. This chain joins TRBV11-2 and TRBJ2-7; possibly TRBD2 for D (6 bases). CDR3 size: 16 residues. From germline, CDR1 is SGHAT and CDR2 FQNNGV. Between the trimmed V and J ends, which lost 0 bases and 2 bases, there was a span of 14 bases.